One sample yielded the 16 T cell receptor beta chains listed below, sequenced in a study of human T cells and chemical hapten exposure. MiXCR was run by TCRdb on the RACE reads, yielding one entry per CDR3 protein. The table shows some 74,000 distinct CDR3 sequences, with 13% to 15% occurring only once. Time point of the sample: pre-sensitization, week 0. Indicated treatment: therapeutic diphenylcyclopropenone sensitization with weekly scalp DPC. This specimen was whole blood, taken in connection with sensitization to the hapten diphenylcyclopropenone (DPC). The receptor source for this set is a woman in her 50s with alopecia areata. Some clones in this sample may be carry-over from other donors' samples.

CDR3 residues: CASSPKRSLLADTQYF. CDR3 bases: TGTGCCAGCAGCCCAAAGCGGAGTTTACTAGCAGATACGCAGTATTTT. The genes are TRBV7-8 and TRBJ2-3; D possibly corresponds to TRBD2 (5 bases). Germline CDR1 reads SGHVS; CDR2 reads FQNEAQ. V was cut by 5 bases and J by 4 bases, with 19 bases left in between. CDR3 size: 16 residues.

The sample holds many counts of this clonotype. J is TRBJ2-5 and V is TRBV3-1; D remains unclear. Trimming cost V 0 bases and J 5 bases, with 4 bases left between them. The V gene's germline CDR1 is LGHDT and CDR2 YNNKEL (reference sequence). The CDR3 contains 12 residues. CDR3 loop: CASSQDIETQYF. In nucleotides, the CDR3 is TGTGCCAGCAGCCAAGATATCGAGACCCAGTACTTC.

The chain joins TRBV6-4 to TRBJ2-6, with D hard to call. The CDR3 runs 15 residues. Per germline, CDR1 MRHNA and CDR2 SNTAGT. The V end lost 0 bases, the J end lost 2 bases, and 5 bases lay between the germline ends. CDR3 region: CASSDSSAGANVLTF. The CDR3 nucleotides read TGTGCCAGCAGTGACTCCTCTGCTGGGGCCAACGTCCTGACTTTC.

The table lists this clonotype with a few counts. This chain connects TRBV5-5 to TRBJ1-6, with a tentative D call TRBD1 (5 bases). Germline V CDR1 and CDR2: SGHKS, YYEKEE (reference sequence). Trimming removed 1 base at V and 7 bases at J, with 15 bases between. The CDR3 spans 16 residues. Written as DNA, the CDR3 is TGTGCCAGCAGCTTGAGCATGGGGGGATGGAATTCACCCCTCCACTTT. As protein: CASSLSMGGWNSPLHF. The whole variable domain, filled in from reference TRBV5-5 and TRBJ1-6, reads DAGVTQSPTHLIKTRGQQVTLRCSPISGHKSVSWYQQVLGQGPQFIFQYYEKEERGRGNFPDRFSARQFPNYSSELNVNALLLGDSALYLCASSLSMGGWNSPLHFGNGTRLTVT.

This clonotype appeared a few times. The rearrangement uses TRBV28 and TRBJ2-5; D may be TRBD2 (6 bases). The germline V gene encodes CDR1 MDHEN and CDR2 SYDVKM. The V end lost 10 bases, the J end lost 4 bases, and 16 bases lay between the germline ends. There are 13 residues in the CDR3. Here the CDR3 DNA reads TGTGCCACGGAGGGCGTGCTGAGAGAGACCCAGTACTTC. It specifies CATEGVLRETQYF.

DNA for the CDR3: TGCAGCGTTGACCGAAAGATCTCCTACAATGAGCAGTTCTTC. It yields the protein CSVDRKISYNEQFF. The rearrangement joins TRBV29-1 to TRBJ2-1; no clear D gene. Trimming stripped 3 bases from V and 0 bases from J, with 9 bases between. There are 14 residues in the CDR3. Germline V CDR1 and CDR2: SQVTM, ANQGSEA.

This clonotype was seen a handful of times. The rearrangement joins TRBV5-1 to TRBJ1-2; 8 bases fit TRBD1. J lost 6 bases, V lost 4 bases, and 8 bases had no gene match. The CDR3 spans 14 residues. Germline V gives CDR1 SGHRS, CDR2 YFSETQ. The CDR3 reads CASSRTQGANGYTF. CDR3 sequence (DNA): TGCGCCAGCAGCAGAACCCAGGGGGCGAATGGCTACACCTTC.

The CDR3 DNA reads as TGTGCCAGCAGTTACTCGGGACTAGGGTCCTACAATGAGCAGTTCTTC. Translation gives CASSYSGLGSYNEQFF. This chain joins TRBV6-5 and TRBJ2-1; 8 bases agree with TRBD2. V trimming: 0 bases; J trimming: 1 base; junction bases outside the gene matches: 2. Germline values: CDR1 MNHEY, CDR2 SVGAGI. The CDR3 spans 16 residues.

The chain couples TRBV20-1 to TRBJ1-5; possibly TRBD1 for D (6 bases). Germline V gives CDR1 DFQATT, CDR2 SNEGSKA (reference sequence). V lost 4 bases to trimming and J lost 6 bases, with 16 bases between them. The CDR3 sequence is 14 residues long. CDR3 sequence (DNA): TGCAGTGCTACAACCACAGGGCTTGGTCAGCCCCAGCATTTT. This gives the protein CSATTTGLGQPQHF.

The chain recombines TRBV21-1 with TRBJ2-5; no DNA check was done on the table's D call, TRBD1. TRBV21-1 is described as a pseudogene. CDR3 length: 14 residues. The CDR3 nucleotides read TGTGCCAGCACCAAAGGGGCGGACCAAGAGACCCAGTACTTC. It encodes CASTKGADQETQYF.

V usage is TRBV12-3 or TRBV12-4 and J usage is TRBJ2-3, with TRBD2 identical over 8 bases. V gave up 7 bases and J gave up 7 bases; unmatched junction bases: 16. The CDR3 is 16 amino acids. The CDR3 bases are TGTGCCAGCACCCCGGGAGGGCAGGGTGGGGACCATACGCAGTATTTT. Residues: CASTPGGQGGDHTQYF.

This chain links TRBV28 with TRBJ2-1, with D possibly matching TRBD2 (5 bases). The CDR3 spans 15 residues. The ends were cut back, 6 bases at V and 0 bases at J, with 12 bases in the middle. Germline V gene sequence: CDR1 MDHEN, CDR2 SYDVKM. The CDR3 reads CASRTQRSSYNEQFF. The CDR3 nucleotides are TGTGCCAGCAGAACACAGCGGAGCTCCTACAATGAGCAGTTCTTC.

Ten or more counts support this clonotype. The genes are TRBV7-2 and TRBJ1-2; 7 bases map to TRBD1. V was clipped by 5 bases and J by 4 bases; unmatched bases: 4. The CDR3 consists of 13 residues. CDR1 is SGHTA and CDR2 is FQGNSA in the germline V gene. CDR3 loop: CASSAGQIYGYTF. The CDR3 DNA reads TGTGCCAGCAGCGCGGGACAGATCTATGGCTACACCTTC. The full variable domain, in which reference TRBV7-2 and TRBJ1-2 provide the parts outside the CDR3, is GAGVSQSPSNKVTEKGKDVELRCDPISGHTALYWYRQSLGQGLEFLIYFQGNSAPDKSGLPSDRFSAERTGGSVSTLTIQRTQQEDSAVYLCASSAGQIYGYTFGSGTRLTVV.

This clonotype was seen more than once but under ten times. The chain links TRBV6-2 or TRBV6-3 to TRBJ2-1, with 8 bases fitting TRBD1. This CDR3 spans 16 amino acids. CDR1 and CDR2 from the germline V gene are MNHEY and SVGEGT. V lost 6 bases and J lost 1; bases outside the gene matches: 8. The CDR3 loop is CASRALGQGSYNEQFF. The CDR3 DNA is TGTGCCAGCAGGGCCCTAGGACAGGGATCCTACAATGAGCAGTTCTTC.

This clonotype was counted ten times or more. The chain joins TRBV19 to TRBJ1-2, with 11 bases that match TRBD1. This CDR3 is 14 amino acids long. Germline V gives CDR1 LNHDA, CDR2 SQIVND (reference sequence). After removal of 9 bases from V and 6 bases from J, the junction contained 9 bases not matched to a gene. The CDR3, as DNA: TGTGCCAGCGGGGGACAGGGGGTCTTTAATGGCTACACCTTC. Residues: CASGGQGVFNGYTF.

The chain uses TRBV4-2 and TRBJ2-1; the match to TRBD2 covers 7 bases. Unmatched junction bases numbered 2, after V lost 0 bases and J lost 6 bases. The V gene's germline CDR1 is LGHNA and CDR2 YNFKEQ. The CDR3 is 14 amino acids. CDR3 amino acids: CASSQEGGRNEQFF. For the CDR3, the DNA is TGTGCCAGCAGCCAAGAGGGAGGGCGCAATGAGCAGTTCTTC.